Below are 6 T cell receptor beta chains sequenced from a single sample in a study of T cell clonality in common variable immunodeficiency (dated by TCRdb to between 2015 and 2016). Receptors were amplified or captured by the immunoSEQ multiplex PCR assay. TCRdb re-hosts the immuneACCESS table, in-frame sequences only. Its copies lack some clones; in the studies checked, an unresolved V gene accounts for under half of them, and the cause for the rest is not known. This sample contains tens of thousands of clones, none of which is a singleton. The top ten clonotypes cover about 5.9% of the sample. The sample taken for sequencing was peripheral blood mononuclear cells. Receptor source: a person aged 18 to 70 in good health.

For this clone: The read ends 3 residues before the CDR3 terminus; that terminus is restored from the germline J gene. J is TRBJ1-2 and V is TRBV18; D is unresolved. This CDR3 spans 15 amino acids. Germline V gene data show CDR1 as KGHSH and CDR2 as LQKENI. The CDR3 spells CASSPPKITGNDYTF. The CDR3 bases that were read are TGTGCCAGCTCACCACCTAAAATCACGGGGAATGAC.

This clone was seen at least ten times. The read falls 3 residues short of the CDR3 end, and the missing part is taken from the germline J gene. The chain links TRBV20-1 to TRBJ2-3; a possible D gene is TRBD1 (5 bases). CDR1 DFQATT and CDR2 SNEGSKA come from the germline V gene (reference sequence). CDR3 size: 13 residues. V gave up 1 base and J gave up 6 bases, with 11 bases separating them. The CDR3 spells CSARGQHRDTQYF. The CDR3 DNA, read in part, is TGCAGTGCTAGAGGACAGCACAGGGATACG.

Many counts were recorded for this clone. The read finishes 3 residues shy of the CDR3 end, and the germline J gene is used to complete it. V usage is TRBV7-6 and J usage is TRBJ2-2, with a possible D match to TRBD2 (5 bases). Trimming removed 5 bases at V and 4 bases at J, with 14 bases between. The germline gives CDR1 SGHVS, CDR2 FNYEAQ. This CDR3 region has 15 residues. CDR3 loop: CASSLPLAATGELFF. The sequenced part of the CDR3 DNA is TGTGCCAGCAGCCTTCCCCTAGCAGCCACCGGGGAG.

This clone was seen at least ten times. The sequenced fragment ends 3 residues before the CDR3 boundary, so the rest is inferred from the germline J gene. The chain employs TRBV7-8 and TRBJ1-1; a weak D match, TRBD1 (5 bases). V lost 5 bases, J lost 0 bases, and 13 bases lay in between. CDR1 is SGHVS and CDR2 is FQNEAQ in the germline V gene. This CDR3 contains 15 residues. The sequenced CDR3 bases are TGTGCCAGCAGCCCCGGCTGGGGGGTGAACACTGAA. Translating gives CASSPGWGVNTE. From start to end, the CDR3 is CASSPGWGVNTEAFF.

This clone came up many times. The CDR3 extends 3 residues past the end of the read, so its final part is completed from the germline J gene. This chain joins TRBV7-9 and TRBJ2-5; 11 positions agree with TRBD1. The CDR3 sequence is 14 residues long. V dropped 5 bases and J dropped 4; count of bases not matched to a gene: 3. In germline, CDR1 is SEHNR, CDR2 FQNEAQ (reference sequence). Here the CDR3 reads CASSAGTGGETQYF. CDR3 bases read: TGTGCCAGCAGCGCCGGGACAGGGGGAGAGACC.

This clone showed up many times. The CDR3 end is not reached by the read, which stops 3 residues before it; the germline J gene fills it in. The rearrangement uses TRBV7-9 and TRBJ2-5, with a weak D call TRBD2 (6 bases). The CDR3 runs to 15 residues. Germline CDR1 SEHNR, CDR2 FQNEAQ (reference sequence). Trimming shortened V by 3 bases and J by 5 bases, and 16 bases separated the two germline ends. The CDR3 sequence is CASSFDGGESETQYF. The part of the CDR3 DNA that was read is TGTGCCAGCAGCTTTGATGGCGGGGAGTCGGAGACC.